This T cell receptor beta chain was identified during a study of blood T cell repertoires in COVID-19. Sequencing used immunoSEQ multiplex PCR; TCRdb keeps in-frame clones, though not all of them. The sample has about 190,000 clones, around 82% seen once; the top ten hold about 10%. The ends were cut back, 0 bases at V and 4 bases at J, with 7 bases in the middle. In germline, CDR1 is SGDLS, CDR2 YYNGEE. CDR3 length: 13 amino acids. This clone was seen a handful of times. The sequence derives from an elderly woman with active or convalescent COVID-19. Material: peripheral blood. V is TRBV9 and J is TRBJ1-1; TRBD1 might be the D (6 bases). The CDR3 DNA sequence: TGTGCCAGCAGCGTAGACAGGGCCACTGAAGCTTTCTTT. Translating gives CASSVDRATEAFF.